The source of this T cell receptor beta chain is a study of blood T cell repertoires in COVID-19. Sequencing used immunoSEQ multiplex PCR; TCRdb keeps in-frame clones, though not all of them. The repertoire holds over 200,000 clones, with approximately 88% as singletons. This clone was observed a handful of times. Sequencing input: peripheral blood. The clonotype originates from a human donor in a cohort sampled during active COVID-19.

CDR3 bases: TGCAGTGCTGAACAGGCCTACGAGCAGTACTTC. This codes for CSAEQAYEQYF. The chain has TRBV20-1 and TRBJ2-7, with D possibly TRBD1 on 5 matching bases. V dropped 5 bases and J dropped 2 bases, with 7 bases sitting between them. Germline values: CDR1 DFQATT, CDR2 SNEGSKA (reference sequence). The CDR3 spans 11 residues.